Below, 11 T cell receptor beta chains from the same sample are listed, as sequenced in a study of cytomegalovirus exposure and HLA in healthy donors. Vbeta (60) and Jbeta (13) primers were used in the PCR. Generated by immunoSEQ multiplex PCR, the TCRdb table keeps only in-frame clones and is missing some. The table shows more than 85,000 clones, with approximately 16% occurring only once. Material: PBMCs. The receptors come from a female donor in good health and CMV-seronegative.

The chain carries TRBV5-1 and TRBJ2-3; 10 bases map to TRBD1. The CDR3 consists of 13 residues. CDR1 is SGHRS and CDR2 is YFSETQ in the germline V gene. The CDR3 spells CATGTGVSDTQYF. The CDR3 DNA sequence: TGCGCTACCGGGACAGGGGTGTCAGATACGCAGTATTTT.

This clone was found a few times. The rearrangement links TRBV19 to TRBJ2-1; tentatively, D is TRBD2 (6 bases). The CDR3 totals 13 residues. V lost 5 bases to trimming and J lost 6 bases, with 11 bases between them. Germline CDR1 is LNHDA and CDR2 is SQIVND (reference sequence). The CDR3 bases are TGTGCCAGTAGTGCTAGCGACGCCAATGAGCAGTTCTTC. It codes for CASSASDANEQFF.

This clone was picked up a small number of times. The CDR3: CASSASSGRSGEQYF. The CDR3 DNA reads as TGTGCCAGCAGTGCAAGTAGCGGGAGAAGCGGCGAGCAGTACTTC. The J gene is TRBJ2-7, the V gene TRBV7-9; 9 bases map to TRBD2. This CDR3 spans 15 amino acids. Germline V gene sequence: CDR1 SEHNR, CDR2 FQNEAQ (reference sequence). V lost 6 bases, J lost 6 bases, and 12 bases stayed unmatched.

The table lists this clone with a few counts. The CDR3 DNA sequence: TGTGCCAGCAGCCAAGATCTCCAGGGGAGAGGTGAAAAACTGTTTTTT. Protein sequence: CASSQDLQGRGEKLFF. The chain couples TRBV14 to TRBJ1-4; D is possibly TRBD1 (6 bases). The CDR3 covers 16 residues. CDR1 and CDR2 (germline): SGHDN, FVKESK. Trimming cost V 0 bases and J 7 bases, with 15 bases left between them. The whole variable domain, filled in from reference TRBV14 and TRBJ1-4, reads EAGVTQFPSHSVIEKGQTVTLRCDPISGHDNLYWYRRVMGKEIKFLLHFVKESKQDESGMPNNRFLAERTGGTYSTLKVQPAELEDSGVYFCASSQDLQGRGEKLFFGSGTQLSVL.

V gene TRBV5-1 combines with J gene TRBJ1-1, with TRBD1 matching 7 bases. The CDR3 is made up of 14 amino acids. The V gene's germline CDR1 is SGHRS and CDR2 YFSETQ. The ends lost 4 bases at V and 4 bases at J; junction bases unmatched: 7. The CDR3 is CASSPRQGRTEAFF. Written as DNA, the CDR3 is TGCGCCAGCAGCCCGAGACAGGGTCGCACTGAAGCTTTCTTT.

This clone came up a few times. V usage is TRBV7-6 and J usage is TRBJ2-3; 7 bases are a match to TRBD2. V lost 5 bases and J lost 3; bases outside the gene matches: 5. The germline V gene encodes CDR1 SGHVS and CDR2 FNYEAQ. The CDR3 runs 14 residues. DNA of the CDR3: TGTGCCAGCAGCCCGGGACTACAAACAGATACGCAGTATTTT. Translating gives CASSPGLQTDTQYF.

A few counts support this clone. The CDR3 sequence is CASSLVGGAGKYSNQPQHF. CDR3 in DNA: TGTGCCAGCAGCTTGGTTGGGGGCGCAGGGAAGTATAGCAATCAGCCCCAGCATTTT. The V and J genes are TRBV5-6 and TRBJ1-5; D might be TRBD1 (6 bases). Germline V lookup: CDR1 SGHDT, CDR2 YYEEEE. CDR3 length: 19 amino acids. V gave up 0 bases and J gave up 0 bases, with 19 bases separating them.

The chain employs TRBV4-3 and TRBJ2-1; D unclear. Per germline, CDR1 LGHNA and CDR2 YSLEER. With 1 base removed from V and 4 bases from J, the gap between germline ends came to 8 bases. The length of the CDR3 is 14 residues. CDR3 DNA sequence: TGCGCCAGCAGCCAAGGGCACCATTACAATGAGCAGTTCTTC. Encoded protein: CASSQGHHYNEQFF.

This sequence joins TRBV7-6 and TRBJ2-1; perhaps TRBD2 as D (5 bases). Germline loops: CDR1 SGHVS, CDR2 FNYEAQ. Trimming pared 5 bases from V and 5 bases from J, leaving 10 bases between. The CDR3 has 13 residues. CDR3 in DNA: TGTGCCAGCAGCACACCACTAGACAATGAGCAGTTCTTC. The encoded protein is CASSTPLDNEQFF.

The table lists this clone with many counts. This rearrangement joins TRBV4-3 to TRBJ2-3; the match to TRBD2 covers 10 bases. Germline-derived CDR1 and CDR2 are LGHNA and YSLEER. The CDR3 loop spans 19 amino acids. V lost 1 base, J lost 2 bases, and 12 bases stayed unmatched. CDR3 in amino acids: CASSQAASGGAAITDTQYF. DNA for the CDR3: TGCGCCAGCAGCCAAGCGGCCAGCGGGGGGGCAGCAATCACAGATACGCAGTATTTT.

V is TRBV7-2 and J is TRBJ1-4; 7 nucleotides agree with TRBD1. Per the germline V gene, CDR1 is SGHTA and CDR2 is FQGNSA. This CDR3 region has 18 residues. The V segment lost 10 bases and the J segment 5 bases; nucleotides outside the gene matches: 22. CDR3 protein: CATHTQGGAGLSNEKLFF. CDR3 nucleotides: TGTGCCACCCATACCCAAGGGGGCGCTGGGCTTTCGAATGAAAAACTGTTTTTT.